The 20 T cell receptor beta chains given below trace back to one sample, sequenced in a study of regulatory T cells in long-lasting Graves disease. According to the study, TCR beta libraries were built with iRepertoire HTBI primers and CDR3-region Arm-PCR. TCRdb re-analysed the multiplex PCR reads in MiXCR, keeping a single row per CDR3 protein. Here the sample spans approximately 470,000 distinct CDR3 sequences, 20% to 25% being singletons. Documented time point: persistent/refractory GD, antithyroid drugs over 5 years with positive TRAb. RNA extracted from PBMCs served as the sequencing template. The specimen was peripheral blood mononuclear cells (PBMCs), collected when the disease was refractory, from a patient treated with antithyroid drugs. The receptor source for this set is a female donor with Graves disease.

Of note for this clonotype: A much larger clone is a single base away; this may be a read error. The rearrangement links TRBV27 to TRBJ1-1, with D perhaps TRBD1 (6 bases). CDR3 size: 13 residues. In germline, CDR1 is MNHEY, CDR2 SMNVEV (reference sequence). CDR3 region: CASSNQGNTETFF. DNA for the CDR3: TGTGCCAGCAGTAATCAGGGGAACACTGAAACTTTCTTT.

The chain recombines TRBV6-5 with TRBJ1-2; 11 nucleotides match TRBD1. The germline gives CDR1 MNHEY, CDR2 SVGAGI. The CDR3 runs 17 residues. Trimming at V came to 4 bases and at J to 4 bases, leaving 11 bases not matched to a gene. The CDR3: CASSSGQGAAASYGYTF. The CDR3, as DNA: TGTGCCAGCAGTTCCGGACAGGGGGCCGCCGCTAGCTATGGCTACACCTTC.

As concerns this clonotype: This may stem from a read error, because a much larger clone lies one nucleotide away. The chain links TRBV6-2 or TRBV6-3 to TRBJ2-7, with D possibly TRBD1 on 5 matching bases. There are 17 residues in the CDR3. Per the germline V gene, CDR1 is MNHEY and CDR2 is SVGEGT. CDR3 bases: TGTGCCAGCAGTTACTCGAATGTCGCAGGGATAACCTACGGGCAGTACTTC. Translated: CASSYSNVAGITYGQYF.

The genes are TRBV6-5 and TRBJ1-5; D not resolved. V lost 2 bases and J lost 0, with 14 bases in between. The CDR3 contains 17 residues. Per germline, CDR1 MNHEY and CDR2 SVGAGI. CDR3 DNA sequence: TGTGCCAGCAGTTACCCTCACCGGGCAGCTAGCAATCAGCCCCAGCATTTT. Translating it yields CASSYPHRAASNQPQHF.

This clonotype has more than one count but fewer than ten. This sequence joins TRBV6-5 and TRBJ1-3; tentative D call: TRBD1 (6 bases). CDR1 MNHEY and CDR2 SVGAGI come from the germline V gene. CDR3 length: 15 amino acids. V lost 2 bases and J 8 bases, leaving 16 bases between the germline ends. CDR3 sequence: CASSYPSWGADTIYF. CDR3 sequence (DNA): TGTGCCAGCAGTTACCCTTCTTGGGGGGCGGACACCATATATTTT.

This clonotype turned up a few times. The genes are TRBV5-1 and TRBJ1-2; unclear D gene. CDR1 SGHRS and CDR2 YFSETQ come from the germline V gene. V was trimmed by 6 bases and J by 6 bases, leaving 12 bases between them. The CDR3 sequence is 12 residues long. The chain's CDR3 is CASTSDGNGYTF. DNA of the CDR3: TGCGCCAGCACCTCCGATGGGAATGGCTACACCTTC.

Many counts were recorded for this clonotype. The rearrangement links TRBV28 to TRBJ1-2; D unresolved. The CDR3 has 13 residues. Germline-derived CDR1 and CDR2 are MDHEN and SYDVKM. Trimming pared 2 bases from V and 7 bases from J, leaving 11 bases between. Here the CDR3 reads CASSLDPPAGYTF. DNA of the CDR3: TGTGCCAGCAGTTTAGACCCGCCAGCTGGCTACACCTTC.

Of note for this clonotype: This clone may be a read error of a much larger clone one base away. This sequence joins TRBV11-2 and TRBJ2-7; D might be TRBD1 (6 bases). There are 14 residues in the CDR3. Per germline, CDR1 SGHAT and CDR2 FQNNGV. Trimming cost V 0 bases and J 2 bases, with 8 bases left between them. CDR3 sequence reads: CASSLDGTTYEQYF. Written as DNA, the CDR3 is TGTGCCAGCAGCTTAGATGGGACAACCTACGAGCAGTACTTC.

The genes are TRBV11-2 and TRBJ1-1; 9 bases agree with TRBD1. The V gene end was trimmed by 6 bases and the J gene end by 4 bases; junction bases not matched to a gene: 9. The germline V gene encodes CDR1 SGHAT and CDR2 FQNNGV. This CDR3 has 15 residues. The CDR3 DNA follows: TGTGCCAGCAGTCGGGACAGGGTTGGGGGCACTGAAGCTTTCTTT. As protein: CASSRDRVGGTEAFF.

A few counts support this clonotype. The genes are TRBV6-1 and TRBJ1-5, with D possibly TRBD1 on 5 matching bases. V was clipped by 8 bases and J by 7 bases, with 12 bases between them. This CDR3 contains 12 residues. The germline V gene has CDR1 MNHNS and CDR2 SASEGT. The CDR3 nucleotides are TGTGCCAGCGGCATCAGGGCCCAGCCCCAGCATTTT. Its protein product is CASGIRAQPQHF.

A word on this clonotype: Just one base apart from a much larger clone, this may be a read error. The rearrangement links TRBV6-5 to TRBJ2-7; TRBD1 aligns across 7 bases. CDR1 MNHEY and CDR2 SVGAGI come from the germline V gene. There are 15 residues in the CDR3. CDR3 sequence (DNA): TGTGCCGGCAGTTACTCCGGGACAGTTCAAGACGAGCAGTACTTC. This gives the protein CAGSYSGTVQDEQYF.

This clonotype has ten or more counts. The rearrangement links TRBV2 to TRBJ2-3, with D tentatively TRBD2 (5 bases). Germline V CDR1 and CDR2: SNHLY, FYNNEI. The V and J ends lost 8 bases and 0 bases respectively, with 9 bases between them. The CDR3 has 13 residues. The DNA of the CDR3 is TGTGCCAGCCTAGGCGGGAGCACAGATACGCAGTATTTT. Amino acids: CASLGGSTDTQYF.

The chain has TRBV9 and TRBJ2-2; 7 bases agree with TRBD1. The V gene's germline CDR1 is SGDLS and CDR2 YYNGEE. Trimming removed 4 bases from V and 5 bases from J; junction bases left unmatched: 11. This CDR3 has 16 residues. CDR3 nucleotide sequence: TGTGCCAGCAGCTTTACGACAGGGCGCTTAACCGGGGAGCTGTTTTTT. This codes for CASSFTTGRLTGELFF.

The chain has TRBV12-3 or TRBV12-4 and TRBJ2-7; 7 bases align to TRBD2. V trimming: 4 bases; J trimming: 3 bases; junction bases outside the gene matches: 15. CDR3 length: 17 residues. CDR3 in DNA: TGTGCCAGCAGTTATACCTCTAGCGGAGAGGTCTTCTACGAGCAGTACTTC. This encodes CASSYTSSGEVFYEQYF.

The V gene is TRBV20-1, the J gene TRBJ1-5; a possible D gene is TRBD1 (6 bases). Deletions cut 6 bases from V and 5 bases from J, with 20 bases between. The germline gives CDR1 DFQATT, CDR2 SNEGSKA (reference sequence). The CDR3 sequence is 15 residues long. The CDR3 coding sequence is TGCAGTGCCCGGGGGCCGGGTGTTGGCTATCAGCCCCAGCATTTT. Encoded protein: CSARGPGVGYQPQHF.

This clonotype appeared a few times. The rearrangement links TRBV27 to TRBJ2-7; 13 nucleotides line up with TRBD2. This CDR3 contains 14 residues. Per the germline V gene, CDR1 is MNHEY and CDR2 is SMNVEV (reference sequence). J was trimmed by 4 bases and V by 5 bases; bases with no gene match: 2. The CDR3 nucleotides are TGTGCCAGCAGTACTAGCGGGAGGGAATACGAGCAGTACTTC. Translating gives CASSTSGREYEQYF.

The CDR3 protein is CASPLGQLGLQDTEAFF. CDR3 in DNA: TGTGCCAGCCCCTTAGGTCAACTGGGCCTTCAAGACACTGAAGCTTTCTTT. The chain links TRBV11-3 to TRBJ1-1, with D unresolved. V was cut by 8 bases and J by 3 bases, with 25 bases left in between. The CDR3 has 17 residues. The germline V gene has CDR1 SGHNT and CDR2 YENEEA.

The rearrangement joins TRBV19 to TRBJ1-5; D gene ambiguous. Germline V lookup: CDR1 LNHDA, CDR2 SQIVND (reference sequence). The CDR3 totals 14 residues. Trimming removed 4 bases from V and 0 bases from J, with 7 bases in between. CDR3 loop: CASSRVHSNQPQHF. As DNA, the CDR3 is TGTGCCAGTAGTAGAGTACATAGCAATCAGCCCCAGCATTTT.

This clonotype was counted only a few times. This chain joins TRBV5-1 and TRBJ2-1; weak D call: TRBD1 (6 bases). The V end lost 0 bases, the J end lost 15 bases, and 19 bases lay between the germline ends. The germline CDR1 and CDR2 sequences are SGHRS and YFSETQ. There are 14 residues in the CDR3. This chain's CDR3 is CASSLGHIPGALFF. CDR3 nucleotide sequence: TGCGCCAGCAGCTTGGGACACATACCAGGGGCTTTGTTCTTC.

In this sample, this clonotype turned up many times. The chain couples TRBV30 to TRBJ2-5; D call uncertain. CDR3 size: 15 residues. V lost 0 bases, J lost 2 bases, and 13 bases lay in between. The germline V gene encodes CDR1 GTSNPN and CDR2 SVGIG (reference sequence). The CDR3 DNA sequence: TGTGCCTGGAGTGTACCGCGGCCACGTCAAGAGACCCAGTACTTC. This sequence encodes CAWSVPRPRQETQYF.